This T cell receptor (beta chain) was observed in a study of T-cell memory formation after mild COVID-19. Germline V CDR1 and CDR2: MGHRA, YSYEKL. Trimming removed 3 bases from V and 6 bases from J, with 16 bases in between. The CDR3 is made up of 15 amino acids. As to this clonotype: The antigen is unknown.

Study-wide results and caveats: Prior to infection, memory already included some responding clones, suggesting cross-reactive memory joined.

A 5'RACE reaction primed in the constant segment made cDNA libraries of TCR alpha and TCR beta, and these carried sample barcodes and UMIs. TCRdb re-derived calls from the 5' RACE reads in MiXCR, one entry per CDR3 protein. The sample holds under 600,000 distinct CDR3 sequences, 20% to 25% seen once. The source material was PBMCs or a T cell subset sorted from them (not recorded which). The TCR was taken from an adult woman who had mild COVID-19 (a few samples of this study predate the infection). Cell type and time point are not known. The J gene is TRBJ2-3, the V gene TRBV4-1; D is unresolved. This chain's CDR3 is CASSHPPPGSDTQYF. As DNA, the CDR3 is TGCGCCAGCAGCCACCCACCGCCCGGATCGGATACGCAGTATTTT.